The source of this TCR beta chain is a study of blood T cell repertoires in COVID-19. About the study: The United States, Italy and Spain supplied acute and convalescent COVID-19 samples. In each case, the material was cDNA or gDNA derived from T cells, B-cell-depleted T cells, or PBMCs.

Per germline, CDR1 GTSNPN and CDR2 SVGIG (reference sequence). There are 15 residues in the CDR3. V dropped 3 bases and J dropped 5; count of bases not matched to a gene: 9. How the authors handled the data: How many nucleated cells were present was estimated from reference gene primer amplification. Sequencing was performed with immunoSEQ multiplex PCR; in TCRdb, only in-frame clones are kept and a portion is missing. The V and J calls and the clone size are those of that table, but D and trimming were determined from the DNA. The data contain 150,000 or so clones, 85% to 90% of them seen just once; the ten biggest clones take up about an eighth.

This clonotype originated in a man younger than 35 with COVID-19, enrolled during active disease. Material for sequencing was peripheral blood. The V and J genes are TRBV30 and TRBJ2-5, with 10 bases fitting TRBD2. As DNA, the CDR3 is TGTGCCTGGAGGCCCGGGACTAGCGTACGGGAGACCCAGTACTTC. This codes for CAWRPGTSVRETQYF.